Below, 14 T cell receptor beta chains from the same sample are listed, as sequenced in a study of blood T cells in healthy people across ages. A second PCR of about 6 to 12 cycles used a sample-barcoded 5' primer and a J-beta primer mix. TCRdb used MiXCR to reprocess the 5' RACE reads, holding one entry per CDR3 protein. Among approximately 880,000 distinct CDR3 sequences listed, about 48% were seen once. The sequenced sample was blood. The receptors shown here come from a man under 40 in good health.

V usage is TRBV12-5 and J usage is TRBJ2-3; TRBD2 matches 7 bases. This CDR3 is built from 15 residues. The germline gives CDR1 LGHNT, CDR2 FRNRAP. Trimming cost V 5 bases and J 0 bases; bases outside gene matches: 5. CDR3 in amino acids: CASGIGGSSTDTQYF. For the CDR3, the DNA is TGTGCTAGTGGTATCGGGGGGTCTAGCACAGATACGCAGTATTTT.

V is TRBV5-1 and J is TRBJ2-2, with D perhaps matching TRBD2 (7 bases). Trimming shortened V by 7 bases and J by 0 bases, and 22 bases separated the two germline ends. The CDR3 totals 18 residues. CDR1 and CDR2 (germline): SGHRS, YFSETQ. The CDR3 spells CASGPTSGGAANTGELFF. The CDR3 nucleotides are TGCGCCAGCGGCCCGACTAGTGGGGGGGCTGCGAACACCGGGGAGCTGTTTTTT.

CDR3 sequence reads: CASSYSVTGGYNEQYF. The CDR3 DNA is TGTGCCAGCAGTTACTCGGTGACAGGGGGCTACAATGAGCAGTACTTC. The chain joins TRBV6-6 to TRBJ2-1; 10 bases fit TRBD1. Matching the DNA end better, TRBJ2-7 makes the J call doubtful. Looked up from germline, CDR1 is MNHNY and CDR2 is SVGAGI (reference sequence). CDR3 length equals 16 residues.

The CDR3, as DNA: TGTGCCAGCGGGTCGGGCGACAGGGTAGCGGGCGGCTACACCTTC. It encodes CASGSGDRVAGGYTF. The V call is TRBV12-3 or TRBV12-4, the J call TRBJ1-2; 7 bases agree with TRBD1. Trimming at V came to 8 bases and at J to 8 bases, leaving 17 bases not matched to a gene. This CDR3 has 15 amino acids.

The J gene is TRBJ2-5, the V gene TRBV7-9, with D possibly matching TRBD2 (5 bases). This CDR3 has 17 residues. From germline, CDR1 is SEHNR and CDR2 FQNEAQ (reference sequence). Trimming shortened V by 3 bases and J by 4 bases, and 21 bases separated the two germline ends. The CDR3 nucleotides are TGTGCCAGCAGCTTTCCTCACATTCGGGGTGGAGTAGAGACCCAGTACTTC. Its protein product is CASSFPHIRGGVETQYF.

The rearrangement joins TRBV20-1 to TRBJ2-5; 8 positions agree with TRBD1. The end of the DNA fits TRBJ2-7 better, so the J call may be wrong. In germline, CDR1 is DFQATT, CDR2 SNEGSKA (reference sequence). This CDR3 region has 15 residues. For the CDR3, the DNA is TGCAGTGCTAGAGACGCGGCAGGGGGCATCTACGAGCAGTACTTC. It translates to CSARDAAGGIYEQYF.

As concerns this clonotype: The junction departs from the called germline gene at one end, perhaps through a read error. This chain joins TRBV12-3 or TRBV12-4 and TRBJ2-3; no firm D call. The CDR3 is 12 amino acids. CDR3 in amino acids: CAGSLRSDTQYF. CDR3 bases: TGTGCCGGCAGTTTGAGGTCAGATACGCAGTATTTT.

Written as DNA, the CDR3 is TGTGCCAGCAGCCCCTCGGGGGGGACCAACTATGGCTACACCTTC. This sequence encodes CASSPSGGTNYGYTF. This chain uses TRBV28 with TRBJ1-2; D may be TRBD1 (5 bases). The germline V gene encodes CDR1 MDHEN and CDR2 SYDVKM. V was clipped by 6 bases and J by 2 bases, with 16 bases between them. CDR3 size: 15 residues.

With respect to this clonotype: One end of the junction varies from germline; a read error may be responsible. The rearrangement links TRBV12-5 to TRBJ2-5; TRBD2 is a possible D gene (6 bases). The germline V gene has CDR1 LGHNT and CDR2 FRNRAP. The CDR3 has 14 amino acids. The CDR3: CASGLGLAREAQYF. The CDR3 region has the DNA TGTGCTAGTGGTCTTGGGCTAGCGCGAGAGGCCCAGTACTTC.

This clonotype was recorded a few times. V is TRBV28 and J is TRBJ2-7; tentative D call: TRBD2 (6 bases). V gave up 5 bases and J gave up 3 bases, with 14 bases separating them. The CDR3 totals 14 residues. CDR1 and CDR2 (germline): MDHEN, SYDVKM. The CDR3 loop is CASSPEGRSYEQYF. CDR3 DNA: TGTGCCAGCAGTCCGGAGGGAAGGAGCTACGAGCAGTACTTC. Together with reference TRBV28 and TRBJ2-7, the CDR3 gives the full variable domain: DVKVTQSSRYLVKRTGEKVFLECVQDMDHENMFWYRQDPGLGLRLIYFSYDVKMKEKGDIPEGYSVSREKKERFSLILESASTNQTSMYLCASSPEGRSYEQYFGPGTRLTVT.

J is TRBJ2-7 and V is TRBV12-3 or TRBV12-4; no firm D call. With 1 base removed from V and 2 bases from J, the gap between germline ends came to 15 bases. The CDR3 totals 16 residues. CDR3 sequence reads: CASSLDLLGKAYEQYF. In nucleotides, the CDR3 is TGTGCCAGCAGTTTAGATCTATTGGGTAAAGCCTACGAGCAGTACTTC.

The chain carries TRBV15 and TRBJ1-5; 8 positions agree with TRBD1. The ends lost 4 bases at V and 4 bases at J; junction bases unmatched: 6. Germline V gives CDR1 LNHNV, CDR2 YYDKDF (reference sequence). This CDR3 is 15 amino acids long. CDR3 DNA: TGTGCCACCAGCACAGGGGGCGGAGGTAATCAGCCCCAGCATTTT. Encoded protein: CATSTGGGGNQPQHF.

The gene calls are TRBV20-1 and TRBJ1-5, with a weak D call TRBD1 (5 bases). This CDR3 has 14 amino acids. CDR1 and CDR2 (germline): DFQATT, SNEGSKA (reference sequence). V was trimmed by 0 bases and J by 7 bases, leaving 13 bases between them. CDR3 sequence reads: CSAREGIDSQPQHF. CDR3 nucleotides: TGCAGTGCTAGAGAAGGGATAGACAGCCAGCCCCAGCATTTT.

J is TRBJ1-1 and V is TRBV11-3; TRBD1 might be the D (5 bases). The CDR3 is 15 amino acids. V was cut by 1 base and J by 4 bases, with 13 bases left in between. CDR1 is SGHNT and CDR2 is YENEEA in the germline V gene. Here the CDR3 reads CASSLGTGTGTEAFF. In nucleotides, the CDR3 is TGTGCCAGCAGCTTAGGCACAGGAACTGGCACTGAAGCTTTCTTT.